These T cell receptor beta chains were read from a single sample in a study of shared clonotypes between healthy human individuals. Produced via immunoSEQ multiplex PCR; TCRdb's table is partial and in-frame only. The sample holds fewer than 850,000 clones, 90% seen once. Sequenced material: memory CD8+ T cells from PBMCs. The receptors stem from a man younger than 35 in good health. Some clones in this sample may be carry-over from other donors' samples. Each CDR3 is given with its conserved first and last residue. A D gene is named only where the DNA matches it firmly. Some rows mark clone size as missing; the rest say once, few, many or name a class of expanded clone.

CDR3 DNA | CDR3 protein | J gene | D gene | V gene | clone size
TGTGCCAGCAGCATTGACGGGACGGCTCAGCCCCAGCATTTT | CASSIDGTAQPQHF | TRBJ1-5 | - | TRBV7-9 | -
TGTGCCAGCAGCGTGGGAAGCGAGAGCTCCTACGAGCAGTACTTC | CASSVGSESSYEQYF | TRBJ2-7 | - | TRBV9 | -
TGTGCCAGCAGCTTAAACTTCGGGACAGGGGGCTTGAACACTGAAGCTTTCTTT | CASSLNFGTGGLNTEAFF | TRBJ1-1 | TRBD1 | TRBV7-9 | -
TGTGCCAGCAGTGTCCAGGGTGAGGGACCTCAAGAGACCCAGTACTTC | CASSVQGEGPQETQYF | TRBJ2-5 | - | TRBV6-7 | -
TGTGCCAGCAGCCAAGCGTACGGGACAGGGACGGCTGAAGAGACCCAGTACTTC | CASSQAYGTGTAEETQYF | TRBJ2-5 | TRBD1 | TRBV14 | -
TGCGCCAGCAGCCCTACGAGTGGGAATGAGCAGTTCTTC | CASSPTSGNEQFF | TRBJ2-1 | - | TRBV4-1 | -
TGTGCCAGCAGTTACGTCGGGGCTTTGAACACTGAAGCTTTCTTT | CASSYVGALNTEAFF | TRBJ1-1 | - | TRBV6-7 | -
TGTGCCAGCAGCCTGGGAGGGGGCCGACAAGAGACCCAGTACTTC | CASSLGGGRQETQYF | TRBJ2-5 | - | TRBV9 | -
TGTGCCAGCAGTTTATTGGACGGGAGAGGAAACACCATATATTTT | CASSLLDGRGNTIYF | TRBJ1-3 | - | TRBV28 | -
TGTGCCAGCAGGGGCGCCACTTACAGGGAGGTCGAGCAGTACTTC | CASRGATYREVEQYF | TRBJ2-7 | - | TRBV28 | once
TGTGCCAGTAGTCTGATGATGCCCCCCCCCAGAAATGAGCAGTTCTTC | CASSLMMPPPRNEQFF | TRBJ2-1 | - | TRBV19 | -
TGTGCCAGTAGTATACCGGGGCAATGGAATGAAAAACTGTTTTTT | CASSIPGQWNEKLFF | TRBJ1-4 | - | TRBV19 | -
TGTGCCAGCAGCTTCGCGGGTCCTGTTGAGCAGTTCTTC | CASSFAGPVEQFF | TRBJ2-1 | - | TRBV13 | -
TGTGCCAGCAGTTTATGGCCGCGGCTAGCGGGAGAAACCCGCACAGATACGCAGTATTTT | CASSLWPRLAGETRTDTQYF | TRBJ2-3 | TRBD2 | TRBV27 | -
TGTGCCAGCAGCCGAGAGCGGGGTATCTACAATGAGCAGTTCTTC | CASSRERGIYNEQFF | TRBJ2-1 | TRBD2 | TRBV14 | -
TGCGCCAGCAGCCAAGATGGAGGGGGCCGTAATTCACCCCTCCACTTT | CASSQDGGGRNSPLHF | TRBJ1-6 | TRBD1 | TRBV4-3 | -
TGTGCCACCAGCCCCCCCCGAGGCTCCCTTTGGAATCAGCCCCAGCATTTT | CATSPPRGSLWNQPQHF | TRBJ1-5 | - | TRBV15 | -
TGTGCCAGTAGTATGGGACAGGGGGCGTACGAGCAGTACTTC | CASSMGQGAYEQYF | TRBJ2-7 | TRBD1 | TRBV19 | -
TGTGCCAGCAGCCCGAAGGGGTTCGGGGGGGAGCAGTTCTTC | CASSPKGFGGEQFF | TRBJ2-1 | TRBD2 | TRBV9 | -
TGTGCCAGCAGCGTAGCCGGGACAGGGCTCAGAGAAGGCTACACCTTC | CASSVAGTGLREGYTF | TRBJ1-2 | TRBD1 | TRBV9 | -
TGTGCCAGCAGTACACGGCTAGCGGGAGGACTGAACACCGGGGAGCTGTTTTTT | CASSTRLAGGLNTGELFF | TRBJ2-2 | TRBD2 | TRBV28 | -
TGTGCCAGCAGTTTATCCGGACTAGCGATTCGGACCTGGGGATTAATCTCCTACAATGAGCAGTTCTTC | CASSLSGLAIRTWGLISYNEQFF | TRBJ2-1 | TRBD2 | TRBV27 | -
TGCAGCGTTGGTGGGGGAGGGGCCTACGAGCAGTACTTC | CSVGGGGAYEQYF | TRBJ2-7 | TRBD2 | TRBV29-1 | -
TGTGCCAGCAGCTTCCCGGGGGAGGGGAAGACTGAAGCTTTCTTT | CASSFPGEGKTEAFF | TRBJ1-1 | - | TRBV7-9 | few
TGTGCCAGCAGTTTATCCGTAGCGGGAGGGCCAGATGAGCAGTACTTC | CASSLSVAGGPDEQYF | TRBJ2-7 | TRBD2 | TRBV27 | -
TGTGCCAGCAGCTTCGGGCAGGGTGGCTACACCTTC | CASSFGQGGYTF | TRBJ1-2 | - | TRBV7-9 | -
TGTGCCACCAAAACGGAGGGGACAGGGATTGAAAAACTGTTTTTT | CATKTEGTGIEKLFF | TRBJ1-4 | TRBD1 | TRBV6-5 | once
TGTGCCAGCAGCTGGAACAGGCAAGACCAAGAGACCCAGTACTTC | CASSWNRQDQETQYF | TRBJ2-5 | - | TRBV13 | -